This TCR beta chain derives from a study of OX40 agonist ivuxolimab in advanced cancers. The study in broad terms: The costimulatory receptor OX40 (CD134) was targeted by ivuxolimab, a fully human IgG2 agonistic monoclonal antibody. Intravenous ivuxolimab was administered to patients every 2 weeks at six dose levels: 0.01, 0.1, 0.3, 1.5, 3 and 10 mg/kg. Of the 52 patients in dose escalation, about 19 had hepatocellular carcinoma, approximately 15 had melanoma, 9 had renal cell carcinoma and 9 had head and neck cancer. In the dose-escalation cohort, 70% to 85% of patients were male, and the mean age was roughly 56 years with a range of about 23 to 79. Prior anti-PD-1, anti-PD-L1 or anti-CTLA-4 therapy was permitted, and about two fifths of dose-escalation patients had received checkpoint inhibitors. Partial responses occurred in three dose-escalation patients, of whom one had hepatocellular carcinoma and two had cutaneous melanoma. Peripheral TCRbeta sequencing aimed to test whether ivuxolimab altered TCR sequence diversity and caused clonal T-cell expansion. The paper reports the monotherapy dose-escalation portion (N = 52 patients) of the phase I ivuxolimab trial.

For sequencing of the TCRbeta CDR3 region, genomic DNA was extracted from the sorted cells. The immunoSEQ Assay was used to sequence the TCRbeta CDR3 regions. Drawn from immuneACCESS, this table holds only the in-frame rearrangements with V and J called that TCRdb kept. Clones are partly lost; checked studies trace under half to an unresolved V gene and leave the rest unexplained. The sample yields approximately 89,000 clones; more than 75% were counted once. 0.71% of the sample is in the top ten clones. Broad study findings and their caveats: Low levels of normalized T-cell clonal expansion were also seen in some nonresponding patients. After ivuxolimab, CD8+ T cells had more expanded clones than CD4+ T cells on average. The antigen specificity of the peripheral T cells that underwent clonal expansion was not determined. At doses from 0.1 to 3.0 mg/kg, clonal expansion was seen in both CD4+ and CD8+ blood T cells between baseline and week 6. In partial responders in the 0.1-3.0 mg/kg groups, normalized peripheral clonal expansion was found to be among the lowest, especially among CD8+ T cells.

Notes on this clone: Its antigen is unknown. Base-call qualities are not available, and no considerably larger clone is one nucleotide away. Different DNA sequences within this sample yield the same CDR3.

At the junction V is shortened by 4 bases and J by 5 bases, with 11 bases in between. According to the germline V gene (reference sequence), CDR1 reads SEHNR and CDR2 reads FQNEAQ. Including cysteine and phenylalanine, the CDR3 has 13 amino acids. The entry retains the CDR3 DNA only, 39 bases that are in frame from base 1. Patients with a history of autoimmune disease or receiving systemic immunosuppression were excluded from the trial. Peripheral blood for TCR sequencing was drawn from every dose cohort at baseline, at cycle 4 day 1 and at cycle 7 day 1. The samples were taken from a phase I, first-in-human, multicenter, open-label dose-escalation trial of ivuxolimab. Adults with locally advanced or metastatic melanoma, renal cell, hepatocellular, or head and neck squamous cell carcinoma were enrolled in the trial. Before TCR sequencing, CD4+ T cells and CD8+ T cells from peripheral blood were sorted into separate populations.

The sample here was CD4+ or CD8+ T cells sorted from blood, taken in a trial of the OX40 agonist ivuxolimab. Rearrangement joined TRBV7-9 to TRBJ1-1, with TRBD1 tentatively as D gene (5 bases match). The sequence came from an adult with an advanced solid tumor such as melanoma, head and neck, liver or kidney cancer. The CDR3 reads CASSSQGGTEAFF. The sequenced DNA: TGTGCCAGCAGCTCTCAGGGTGGGACTGAAGCTTTCTTT.